This TCR beta chain was found in a study of blood T cells in healthy people across ages. A second about 6 to 12 cycle PCR used barcoded and J-beta primers. From the 5' RACE reads, TCRdb called clonotypes with MiXCR, one entry per CDR3 protein. The sample has 450,000 to 650,000 distinct CDR3 sequences; about 24% are singletons. Comment on this clonotype: Its antigen is undetermined.

General study results and limits: Comparison with aged donors showed that long-lived donors had more naive CD4+ cells and higher diversity.

The data were also submitted as part of a second study, on T cells of mothers and their children.

Sequencing was carried out using blood. This TCR was sampled from a boy younger than 18 in good health.

The CDR3 here is CASSWTGRTTEAFF. DNA for the CDR3: TGTGCCAGCAGTTGGACAGGGCGGACCACTGAAGCTTTCTTT. This chain connects TRBV6-2 or TRBV6-3 to TRBJ1-1; 8 bases fit TRBD1. CDR1 MNHEY and CDR2 SVGEGT come from the germline V gene. This CDR3 has 14 amino acids. V trimming: 4 bases; J trimming: 4 bases; junction bases outside the gene matches: 5.